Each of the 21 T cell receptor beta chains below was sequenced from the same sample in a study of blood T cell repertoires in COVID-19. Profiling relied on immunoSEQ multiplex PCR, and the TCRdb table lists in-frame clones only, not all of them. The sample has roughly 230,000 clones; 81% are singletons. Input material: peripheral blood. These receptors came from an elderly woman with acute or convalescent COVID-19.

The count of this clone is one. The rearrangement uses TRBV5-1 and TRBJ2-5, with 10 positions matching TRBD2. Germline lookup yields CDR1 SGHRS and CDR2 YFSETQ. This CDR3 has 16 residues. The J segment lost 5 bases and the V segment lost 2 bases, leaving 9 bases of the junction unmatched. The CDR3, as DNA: TGCGCCAGCAGCTTTTCAGCGGGAGGGCCTCGGGAGACCCAGTACTTC. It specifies CASSFSAGGPRETQYF.

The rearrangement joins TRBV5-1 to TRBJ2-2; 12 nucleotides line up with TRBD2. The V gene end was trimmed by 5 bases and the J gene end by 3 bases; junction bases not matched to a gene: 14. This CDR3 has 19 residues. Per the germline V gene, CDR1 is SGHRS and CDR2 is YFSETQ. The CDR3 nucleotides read TGCGCCAGCAGATTAAGTCCTAGCGGGGGGGCCGGCTACACCGGGGAGCTGTTTTTT. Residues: CASRLSPSGGAGYTGELFF.

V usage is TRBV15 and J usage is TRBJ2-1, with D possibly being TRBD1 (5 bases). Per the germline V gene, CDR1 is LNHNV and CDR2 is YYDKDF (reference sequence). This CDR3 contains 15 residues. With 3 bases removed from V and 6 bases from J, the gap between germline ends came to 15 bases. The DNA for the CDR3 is TGTGCCACCAGCAGGGGGCCCCCAGGGCCCAATGAGCAGTTCTTC. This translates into CATSRGPPGPNEQFF.

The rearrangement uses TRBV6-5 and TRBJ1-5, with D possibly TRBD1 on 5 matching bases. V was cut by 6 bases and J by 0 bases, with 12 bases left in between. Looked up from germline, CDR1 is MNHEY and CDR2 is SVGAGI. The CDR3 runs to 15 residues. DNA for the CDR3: TGTGCCAGCAGATCAGGGATTAATAGCAATCAGCCCCAGCATTTT. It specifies CASRSGINSNQPQHF.

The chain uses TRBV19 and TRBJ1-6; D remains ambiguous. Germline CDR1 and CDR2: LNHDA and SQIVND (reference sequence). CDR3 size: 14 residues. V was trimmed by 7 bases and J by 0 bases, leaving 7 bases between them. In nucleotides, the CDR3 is TGTGCCAGTACCCGGAGCTCCTATAATTCACCCCTCCACTTT. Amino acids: CASTRSSYNSPLHF.

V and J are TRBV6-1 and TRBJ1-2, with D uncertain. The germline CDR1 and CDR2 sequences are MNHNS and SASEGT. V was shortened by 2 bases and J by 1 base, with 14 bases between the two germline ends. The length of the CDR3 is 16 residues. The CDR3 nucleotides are TGTGCCAGCAGTGAATCCCTTGGCAGACTTAACTATGGCTACACCTTC. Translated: CASSESLGRLNYGYTF.

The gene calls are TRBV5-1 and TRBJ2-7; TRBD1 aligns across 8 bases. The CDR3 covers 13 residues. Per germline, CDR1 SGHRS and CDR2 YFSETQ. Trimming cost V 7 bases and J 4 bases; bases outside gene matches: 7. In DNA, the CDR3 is TGCGCCAGCCGCCCAGGGGGCTTGTACGAGCAGTACTTC. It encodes CASRPGGLYEQYF.

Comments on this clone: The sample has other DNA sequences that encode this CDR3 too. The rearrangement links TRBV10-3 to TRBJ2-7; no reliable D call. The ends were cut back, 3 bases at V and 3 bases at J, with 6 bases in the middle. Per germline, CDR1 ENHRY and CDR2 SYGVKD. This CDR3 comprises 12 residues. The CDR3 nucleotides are TGTGCCATCAGTGAAACGGGCTACGAGCAGTACTTC. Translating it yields CAISETGYEQYF.

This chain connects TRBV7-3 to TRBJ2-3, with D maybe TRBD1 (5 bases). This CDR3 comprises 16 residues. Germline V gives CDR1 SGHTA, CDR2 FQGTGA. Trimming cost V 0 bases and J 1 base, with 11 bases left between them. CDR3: CASSLTSAQGTDTQYF. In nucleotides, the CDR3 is TGTGCCAGCAGCTTAACGTCTGCACAGGGCACAGATACGCAGTATTTT.

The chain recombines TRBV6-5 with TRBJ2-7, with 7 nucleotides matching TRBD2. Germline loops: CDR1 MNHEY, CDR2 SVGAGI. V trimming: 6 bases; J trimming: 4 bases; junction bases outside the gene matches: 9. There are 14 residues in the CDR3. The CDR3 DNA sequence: TGTGCCAGCAGGATAGGGACTAACCTATACGAGCAGTACTTC. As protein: CASRIGTNLYEQYF.

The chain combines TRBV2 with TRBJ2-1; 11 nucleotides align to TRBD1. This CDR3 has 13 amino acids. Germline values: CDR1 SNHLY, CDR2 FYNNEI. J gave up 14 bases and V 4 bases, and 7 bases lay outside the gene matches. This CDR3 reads CASSVGQGDRKFF. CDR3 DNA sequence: TGTGCCAGCAGTGTGGGACAGGGGGACAGAAAGTTCTTC. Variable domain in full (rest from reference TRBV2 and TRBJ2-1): EPEVTQTPSHQVTQMGQEVILRCVPISNHLYFYWYRQILGQKVEFLVSFYNNEISEKSEIFDDQFSVERPDGSNFTLKIRSTKLEDSAMYFCASSVGQGDRKFFGPGTRLTVL.

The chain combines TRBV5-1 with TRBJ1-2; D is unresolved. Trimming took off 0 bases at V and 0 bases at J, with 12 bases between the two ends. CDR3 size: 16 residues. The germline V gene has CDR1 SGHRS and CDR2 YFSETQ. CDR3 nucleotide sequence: TGCGCCAGCAGCTTGGGGCGGGTAGCTACTAACTATGGCTACACCTTC. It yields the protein CASSLGRVATNYGYTF.

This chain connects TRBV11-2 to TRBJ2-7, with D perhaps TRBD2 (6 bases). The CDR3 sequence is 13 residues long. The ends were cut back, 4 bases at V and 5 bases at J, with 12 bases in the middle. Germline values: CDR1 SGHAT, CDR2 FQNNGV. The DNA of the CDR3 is TGTGCCAGCAGCTCTAGCGCCCCTAACGAGCAGTACTTC. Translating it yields CASSSSAPNEQYF.

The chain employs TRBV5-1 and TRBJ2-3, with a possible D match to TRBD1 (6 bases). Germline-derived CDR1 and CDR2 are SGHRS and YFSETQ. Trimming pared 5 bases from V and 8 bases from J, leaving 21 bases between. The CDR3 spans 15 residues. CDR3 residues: CASSPIELQGTTQYF. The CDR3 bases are TGCGCCAGCAGTCCGATCGAACTCCAGGGGACTACGCAGTATTTT.

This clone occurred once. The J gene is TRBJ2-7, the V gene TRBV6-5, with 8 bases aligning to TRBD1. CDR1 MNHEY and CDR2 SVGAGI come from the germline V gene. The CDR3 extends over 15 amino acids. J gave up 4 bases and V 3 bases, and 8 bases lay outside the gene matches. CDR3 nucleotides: TGTGCCAGCAGTTATAGCTCGACAGGGGCTTACGAGCAGTACTTC. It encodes CASSYSSTGAYEQYF.

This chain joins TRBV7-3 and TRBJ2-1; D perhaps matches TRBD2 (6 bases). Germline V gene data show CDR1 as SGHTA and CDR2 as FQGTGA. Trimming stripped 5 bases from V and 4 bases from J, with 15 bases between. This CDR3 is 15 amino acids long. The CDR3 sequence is CASSRSGSGYNEQFF. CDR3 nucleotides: TGTGCCAGCAGCCGCTCGGGTAGCGGATACAATGAGCAGTTCTTC.

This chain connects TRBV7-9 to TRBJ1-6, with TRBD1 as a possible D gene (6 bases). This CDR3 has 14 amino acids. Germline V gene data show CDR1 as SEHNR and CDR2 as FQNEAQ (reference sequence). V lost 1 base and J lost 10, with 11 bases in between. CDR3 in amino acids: CASSLGSGESPLHF. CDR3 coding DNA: TGTGCCAGCAGCTTAGGGTCAGGGGAATCACCCCTCCACTTT.

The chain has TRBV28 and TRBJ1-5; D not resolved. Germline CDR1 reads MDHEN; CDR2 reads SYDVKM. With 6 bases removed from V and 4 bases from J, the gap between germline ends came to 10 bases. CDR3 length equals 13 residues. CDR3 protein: CASRTDWNQPQHF. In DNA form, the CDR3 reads TGTGCCAGCAGAACGGACTGGAATCAGCCCCAGCATTTT.

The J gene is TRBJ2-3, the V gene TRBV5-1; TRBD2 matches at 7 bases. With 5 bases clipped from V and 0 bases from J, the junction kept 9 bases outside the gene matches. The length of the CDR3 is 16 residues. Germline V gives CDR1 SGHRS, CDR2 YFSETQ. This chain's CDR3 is CASSHAPSGSTDTQYF. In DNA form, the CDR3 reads TGCGCCAGCAGTCACGCTCCTAGCGGTAGCACAGATACGCAGTATTTT.

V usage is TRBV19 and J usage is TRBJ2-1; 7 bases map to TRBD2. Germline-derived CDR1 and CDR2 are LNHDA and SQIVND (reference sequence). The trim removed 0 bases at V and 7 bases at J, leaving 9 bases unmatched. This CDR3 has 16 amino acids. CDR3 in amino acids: CASSIDGGGSMNEQFF. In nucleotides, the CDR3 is TGTGCCAGTAGTATAGATGGAGGCGGGAGTATGAATGAGCAGTTCTTC.

The CDR3: CASSVGTANYGYTF. The DNA for the CDR3 is TGTGCCAGCAGCGTTGGGACAGCTAACTATGGCTACACCTTC. This chain uses TRBV9 with TRBJ1-2; 7 bases agree with TRBD1. The CDR3 covers 14 residues. With V trimmed by 2 bases and J by 0 bases, 1 base remained unmatched. Germline lookup yields CDR1 SGDLS and CDR2 YYNGEE.